This T cell receptor beta chain originates from a study of Ad26.COV2.S vaccination and SARS-CoV-2 variants. Treatment here: about 20 received Ad26.COV2.S at low or high dose, single or two shots; 5 received placebo; per-sample allocation not given. Day 63 following the first vaccine or placebo injection was when the samples were taken. Donor was an adult aged 18-55 years in Boston. An Ad26 vector that expressed Wuhan-strain SARS-CoV-2 spike constituted the vaccine. Sequenced by immunoSEQ multiplex PCR; TCRdb stores in-frame clones only, minus some. The repertoire has under 300,000 clones, 87% of them found once; the top ten carry 2.9%. This CDR3 region has 12 residues. Germline V CDR1 and CDR2: MNHEY, SMNVEV (reference sequence). V was shortened by 8 bases and J by 6 bases, with 13 bases between the two germline ends.

Sequenced material: peripheral blood, taken in a trial of Ad26.COV2.S vaccine versus placebo. The TCR sequence derives from a person aged 18-65 years who received the Ad26.COV2.S COVID-19 vaccine or a placebo. V is TRBV27 and J is TRBJ1-1; D uncertain. The CDR3 DNA sequence: TGTGCCAGCGGCGAGGTCCTTTCTGAAGCTTTCTTT. Residues: CASGEVLSEAFF.